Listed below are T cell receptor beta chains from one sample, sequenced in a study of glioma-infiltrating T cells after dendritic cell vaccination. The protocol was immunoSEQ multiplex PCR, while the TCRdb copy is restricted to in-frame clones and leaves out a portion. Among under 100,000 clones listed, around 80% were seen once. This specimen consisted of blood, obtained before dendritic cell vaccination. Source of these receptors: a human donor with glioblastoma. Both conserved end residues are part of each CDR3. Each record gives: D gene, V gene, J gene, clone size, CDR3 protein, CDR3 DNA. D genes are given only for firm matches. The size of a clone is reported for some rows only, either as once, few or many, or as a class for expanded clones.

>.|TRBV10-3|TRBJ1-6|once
CAISESVQGSPLHF
TGTGCCATCAGTGAGTCAGTGCAGGGTTCACCCCTCCACTTT
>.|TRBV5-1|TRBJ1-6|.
CASSLEPGNSPLHF
TGCGCCAGCAGCTTGGAGCCAGGAAATTCACCCCTCCACTTT
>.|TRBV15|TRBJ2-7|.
CATSRDRVSYEQYF
TGTGCCACCAGCAGAGACAGGGTGTCCTACGAGCAGTACTTC
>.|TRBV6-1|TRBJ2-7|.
CASSAVQSSYEQYF
TGTGCCAGCAGTGCGGTTCAAAGCTCCTACGAGCAGTACTTC
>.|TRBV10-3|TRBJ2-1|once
CAINYSEQFF
TGTGCCATCAATTATAGTGAGCAGTTCTTC
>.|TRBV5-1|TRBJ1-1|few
CASSLGGNTEAFF
TGCGCCAGCAGCTTGGGGGGCAACACTGAAGCTTTCTTT
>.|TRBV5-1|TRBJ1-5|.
CASSPGGGQQPQHF
TGCGCCAGCAGCCCCGGGGGGGGGCAACAGCCCCAGCATTTT
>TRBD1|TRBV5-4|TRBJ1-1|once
CASSFWDRVVNTEAFF
TGTGCCAGCAGCTTTTGGGACAGGGTAGTGAACACTGAAGCTTTCTTT
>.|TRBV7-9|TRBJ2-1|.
CASSKQNTPYNEQFF
TGTGCCAGCAGCAAACAGAACACACCATACAATGAGCAGTTCTTC
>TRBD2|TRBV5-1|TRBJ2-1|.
CASSFGLAGGQYPNEQFF
TGCGCCAGCAGCTTTGGGCTAGCGGGGGGGCAGTACCCCAATGAGCAGTTCTTC
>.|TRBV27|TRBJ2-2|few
CASSFPPGTGELFF
TGTGCCAGCAGTTTCCCCCCGGGGACCGGGGAGCTGTTTTTT
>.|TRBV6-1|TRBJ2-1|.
CASSEGIRDQTNNEQFF
TGTGCCAGCAGTGAAGGAATCAGGGATCAAACTAACAATGAGCAGTTCTTC
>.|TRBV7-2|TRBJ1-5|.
CASSLVGGDQPQHF
TGTGCCAGCAGCTTAGTGGGGGGAGATCAGCCCCAGCATTTT
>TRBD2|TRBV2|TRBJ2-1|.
CASSTGTSGNEQFF
TGTGCCAGCAGTACCGGGACTAGCGGGAATGAGCAGTTCTTC
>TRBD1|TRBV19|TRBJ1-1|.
CASSIRTGFRTEAFF
TGTGCCAGTAGTATTAGGACAGGGTTCCGGACTGAAGCTTTCTTT
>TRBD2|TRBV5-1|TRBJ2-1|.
CASSFSRTSGYNEQFF
TGCGCCAGCAGCTTTTCAAGGACTAGCGGGTACAATGAGCAGTTCTTC
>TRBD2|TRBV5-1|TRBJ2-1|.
CASSLGREFWGEQFF
TGCGCCAGCAGCTTGGGGCGGGAGTTTTGGGGTGAGCAGTTCTTC
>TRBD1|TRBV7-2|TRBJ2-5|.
CASSRQGFQTQYF
TGTGCCAGCAGCCGACAGGGTTTTCAGACCCAGTACTTC
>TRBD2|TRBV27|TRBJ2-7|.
CASSWASGTYEQYF
TGTGCCAGCAGTTGGGCTAGCGGTACCTACGAGCAGTACTTC
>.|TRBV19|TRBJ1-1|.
CASSIAPGGRTEAFF
TGTGCCAGTAGTATAGCGCCAGGTGGTAGGACTGAAGCTTTCTTT
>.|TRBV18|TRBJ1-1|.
CASSPRTDLNTEAFF
TGTGCCAGCTCACCGAGGACAGACTTGAACACTGAAGCTTTCTTT
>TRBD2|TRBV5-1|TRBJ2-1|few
CASSFSGSSYNEQFF
TGCGCCAGCAGCTTTAGCGGGAGCTCCTACAATGAGCAGTTCTTC
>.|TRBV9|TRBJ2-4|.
CASSVAEGTLGNIQYF
TGTGCCAGCAGCGTAGCTGAGGGAACCTTGGGAAACATTCAGTACTTC
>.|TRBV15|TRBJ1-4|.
CATSRDLSTGKGTNEKLFF
TGTGCCACCAGCAGAGACCTCTCAACAGGGAAAGGCACTAATGAAAAACTGTTTTTT
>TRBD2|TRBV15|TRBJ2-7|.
CATSRASGDSSYEQYF
TGTGCCACCAGCAGAGCGAGCGGGGATAGCTCCTACGAGCAGTACTTC
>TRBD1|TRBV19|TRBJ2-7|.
CASRGQGGSEQYF
TGTGCCAGTAGAGGACAGGGGGGGTCCGAGCAGTACTTC